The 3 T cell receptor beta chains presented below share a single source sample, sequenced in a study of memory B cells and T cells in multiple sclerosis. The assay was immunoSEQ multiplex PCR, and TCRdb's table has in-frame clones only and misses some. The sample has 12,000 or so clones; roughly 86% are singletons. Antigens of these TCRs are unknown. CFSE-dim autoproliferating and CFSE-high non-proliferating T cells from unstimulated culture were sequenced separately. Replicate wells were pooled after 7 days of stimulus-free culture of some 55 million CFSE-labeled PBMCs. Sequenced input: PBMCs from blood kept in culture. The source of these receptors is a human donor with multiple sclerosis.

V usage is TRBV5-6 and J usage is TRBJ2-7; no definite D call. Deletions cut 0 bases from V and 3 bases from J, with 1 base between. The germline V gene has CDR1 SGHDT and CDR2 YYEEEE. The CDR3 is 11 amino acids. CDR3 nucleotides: TGTGCCAGCAGCTTGGACTACGAGCAGTACTTC. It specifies CASSLDYEQYF.

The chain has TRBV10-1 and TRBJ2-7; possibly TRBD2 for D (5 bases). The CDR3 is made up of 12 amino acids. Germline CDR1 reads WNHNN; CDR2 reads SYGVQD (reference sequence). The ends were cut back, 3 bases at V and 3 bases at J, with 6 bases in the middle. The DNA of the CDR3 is TGCGCCAGCAGTGAAGGGAGCTACGAGCAGTACTTC. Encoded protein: CASSEGSYEQYF.

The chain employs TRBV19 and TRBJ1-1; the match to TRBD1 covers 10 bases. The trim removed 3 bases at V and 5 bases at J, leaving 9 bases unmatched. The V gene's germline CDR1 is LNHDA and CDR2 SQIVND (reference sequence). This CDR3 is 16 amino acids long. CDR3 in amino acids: CASSIHSRDRGTEAFF. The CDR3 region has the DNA TGTGCCAGTAGTATCCACTCCCGGGACAGGGGAACTGAAGCTTTCTTT. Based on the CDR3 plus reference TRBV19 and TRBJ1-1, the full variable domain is DGGITQSPKYLFRKEGQNVTLSCEQNLNHDAMYWYRQDPGQGLRLIYYSQIVNDFQKGDIAEGYSVSREKKESFPLTVTSAQKNPTAFYLCASSIHSRDRGTEAFFGQGTRLTVV.